These T cell receptor beta chains were read from a single sample in a study of CD8+CD57+ T cells in acquired aplastic anemia. TCRdb reprocessed the reads via MiXCR and lists one record per CDR3 protein. The sample includes about 470,000 distinct CDR3 sequences, less than 35% of them seen just once. The specimen was sorted CD4+, CD8+, or CD8+CD57+ T cells (not recorded which) from PBMCs. These receptors originate from a human donor with aplastic anemia. The CDR3 runs from the conserved cysteine through the conserved F or W. A D gene is named only where the DNA matches it firmly. Clone size, where shown, is once, few, many, or a class for clones that have expanded.

TRBD1	TRBV20-1	TRBJ1-1	few	TGCAGTGGTGACTACAGGGGTGAAGCTTTCTTT	CSGDYRGEAFF
NA	TRBV25-1	TRBJ1-1	NA	TGTGCCAGTAGCTACCTGACCGGGGGACTGAACACTGAAGCTTTCTTT	CASSYLTGGLNTEAFF
TRBD1	TRBV2	TRBJ1-2	NA	TGTGCCAGCGCCGGGACAGGGGGCAACTATGGCTACACCTTC	CASAGTGGNYGYTF
NA	TRBV14	TRBJ1-4	NA	TGTGCCAGCAGCCACTCATTTCTCCGGGAGAAGAGGGGAAAACTGTTTTTT	CASSHSFLREKRGKLFF
TRBD2	TRBV11-2	TRBJ2-1	few	TGTGCCAGCAGTGCTAGACCAAGCGGGAGTCAGTTCTTC	CASSARPSGSQFF
TRBD2	TRBV25-1	TRBJ2-7	NA	TGTGCCAGCAGCGCACCGACTAGCGGGAGGGGGCAGTACTTC	CASSAPTSGRGQYF
TRBD2	TRBV9	TRBJ2-3	many	TGTGCCAGCAGCGTAGCTGTCGCTAGCGGGAGCACAGATACGCAGTATTTT	CASSVAVASGSTDTQYF
NA	TRBV19	TRBJ1-5	NA	TGTGCCAGTAGTGGGCAGGGTGTACAGCCCCAGCATTTT	CASSGQGVQPQHF
NA	TRBV5-1	TRBJ2-1	NA	TGCGCCAGCAGTTGGGACATAGCCCGCAAGCAGTTCTTC	CASSWDIARKQFF
TRBD1	TRBV20-1	TRBJ2-5	NA	TGCAGTGCTCTCACAGGGGACCAAGAGACCCAGTACTTC	CSALTGDQETQYF
NA	TRBV6-5	TRBJ2-7	NA	TGTGCCAGCAGATACACGCGAGACAGCTACGAGCAGTACTTC	CASRYTRDSYEQYF
NA	TRBV6-1	TRBJ2-7	few	TGTGCCAGCAGCCCCCTCCCCGGGGCAGGAGAGCAGTACTTC	CASSPLPGAGEQYF
TRBD1	TRBV19	TRBJ1-3	NA	TGTGCCAGTAGTACCTGGACAGGGAGAGCTGGAAACACCATATATTTT	CASSTWTGRAGNTIYF
NA	TRBV2	TRBJ1-1	NA	TGTGCCAGCAGTTACAGGGCGACGGACACTGAAGCTTTCTTT	CASSYRATDTEAFF
TRBD2	TRBV4-2	TRBJ2-3	NA	TGTGCCAGCAGCCAAACTAGCGGAACCACAGATACGCAGTATTTT	CASSQTSGTTDTQYF
NA	TRBV10-1	TRBJ1-5	many	TGCGCCAGCAGCACCGGATTGAATCAGCCCCAGCATTTT	CASSTGLNQPQHF
TRBD2	TRBV27	TRBJ2-2	few	TGTGCCAGCACCGTTACCCTTCGACTAGCGACCGGGGAGCTGTTTTTT	CASTVTLRLATGELFF
TRBD1	TRBV13	TRBJ2-7	NA	TGTGCCAGCAGCTTAGGTGGAGGACAGGGGGGCTACGAGCAGTACTTC	CASSLGGGQGGYEQYF
TRBD1	TRBV5-1	TRBJ2-3	few	TGCGCCAGCAGCGGGGACAGGAGCACAGATACGCAGTATTTT	CASSGDRSTDTQYF
TRBD2	TRBV9	TRBJ2-7	many	TGTGCCAGCAGCCCAGGCGGGGGGTCCGAGCAGTACTTC	CASSPGGGSEQYF
NA	TRBV5-1	TRBJ1-4	NA	TGCGCCAGCAGCTTTAAGGGAAAACTGTTTTTT	CASSFKGKLFF
TRBD2	TRBV24-1	TRBJ2-5	NA	TGTGCCAGCTATCAGTCGGGGGGGGGGGAGACCCAGTACTTC	CASYQSGGGETQYF
TRBD2	TRBV20-1	TRBJ2-1	few	TGCAGTACCGTGGGACTAGCGGTTAATGAGCAGTTCTTC	CSTVGLAVNEQFF
NA	TRBV12-3/TRBV12-4	TRBJ1-5	NA	TGTGCCAGCAGCCGGGACGGCAGGAGTGATCAGCCCCAGCATTTT	CASSRDGRSDQPQHF
TRBD1	TRBV9	TRBJ1-1	NA	TGTGCCCGCAGCAACCGGACAGGGATGAACACTGAAGCTTTCTTT	CARSNRTGMNTEAFF
TRBD2	TRBV2	TRBJ2-1	NA	TGTGCCAGCAGTGCCGGGACTAGCGGGAGGTACAATGAGCAGTTCTTC	CASSAGTSGRYNEQFF
TRBD1	TRBV10-3	TRBJ2-7	NA	TGTGCCATCAGGGACAGGGGGGATTACGAGCAGTACTTC	CAIRDRGDYEQYF
TRBD1	TRBV15	TRBJ1-2	few	TGTGCCACCAGCGGACTGGACAGGGGGCCTTTCTATGGCTACACCTTC	CATSGLDRGPFYGYTF
NA	TRBV10-3	TRBJ2-7	many	TGTGCCATCAGTGAGTCGGCATACCCCTACGAGCAGTACTTC	CAISESAYPYEQYF
NA	TRBV5-4	TRBJ2-1	NA	TGTGCCAGCAGCTTGGTCGGGGGACATGAGCAGTTCTTC	CASSLVGGHEQFF
NA	TRBV15	TRBJ2-7	few	TGTGCCACCAGCAGAGATATCGATCGTGAGCAGTACTTC	CATSRDIDREQYF
NA	TRBV15	TRBJ1-6	NA	TGTGCCACCAGCAGAGTAGGGCTTTCTTCACCCCTCCACTTT	CATSRVGLSSPLHF
NA	TRBV7-7	TRBJ2-1	many	TGTGCTAGCAGCTTAGTACCGGGACAATACAATGAGCAGTTCTTC	CASSLVPGQYNEQFF
NA	TRBV24-1	TRBJ2-2	NA	TGTGCCACCAGTCTCCGAACCGGGGAGCTGTTTTTT	CATSLRTGELFF
NA	TRBV10-3	TRBJ1-6	NA	TGTGCCAGCTATAAGGGTAGGCACCCTAATTCACCCCTCCACTTT	CASYKGRHPNSPLHF
TRBD1	TRBV2	TRBJ2-1	NA	TGTGCCAGTCGAAGTGGGGACAGCTCCTACAATGAGCAGTTCTTC	CASRSGDSSYNEQFF
NA	TRBV29-1	TRBJ2-3	NA	TGCAGCGTTGGAAGTAGGTACACAGATACGCAGTATTTT	CSVGSRYTDTQYF
TRBD2	TRBV6-1	TRBJ2-5	NA	TGTGCCAGCGGACGGAGCGGGAGTATGGAGACCCAGTACTTC	CASGRSGSMETQYF
TRBD2	TRBV25-1	TRBJ2-1	many	TGTGCCAGCAGTGAATGGCTAGCGGGGCCCAATGAGCAGTTCTTC	CASSEWLAGPNEQFF
TRBD1	TRBV12-3/TRBV12-4	TRBJ1-3	NA	TGTGCCAGCAGACCGACGACAGGGTCGCCTGGAAACACCATATATTTT	CASRPTTGSPGNTIYF
TRBD1	TRBV7-2	TRBJ1-2	NA	TGTGCCAGCAGCACAGGGGGCAAGGGCTACACCTTC	CASSTGGKGYTF
TRBD1	TRBV20-1	TRBJ2-1	few	TGCAGTGCTAGAACTCATCGGACAGGACTTGAGCAGTTCTTC	CSARTHRTGLEQFF
TRBD1	TRBV10-3	TRBJ2-7	NA	TGTGCCATCCAAGACAGGGGGGAGCAGTACTTC	CAIQDRGEQYF
NA	TRBV19	TRBJ1-5	many	TGTGCCAGTAGTATTTCCGTAAATCAGCCCCAGCATTTT	CASSISVNQPQHF
NA	TRBV6-5	TRBJ1-2	few	TGTGCCAGCAGTAACGACAGAAGCTACACCTTC	CASSNDRSYTF
TRBD2	TRBV20-1	TRBJ2-7	NA	TGCAGTGCACAGCCGACTAGCGGGGCCTACGAGCAGTACTTC	CSAQPTSGAYEQYF